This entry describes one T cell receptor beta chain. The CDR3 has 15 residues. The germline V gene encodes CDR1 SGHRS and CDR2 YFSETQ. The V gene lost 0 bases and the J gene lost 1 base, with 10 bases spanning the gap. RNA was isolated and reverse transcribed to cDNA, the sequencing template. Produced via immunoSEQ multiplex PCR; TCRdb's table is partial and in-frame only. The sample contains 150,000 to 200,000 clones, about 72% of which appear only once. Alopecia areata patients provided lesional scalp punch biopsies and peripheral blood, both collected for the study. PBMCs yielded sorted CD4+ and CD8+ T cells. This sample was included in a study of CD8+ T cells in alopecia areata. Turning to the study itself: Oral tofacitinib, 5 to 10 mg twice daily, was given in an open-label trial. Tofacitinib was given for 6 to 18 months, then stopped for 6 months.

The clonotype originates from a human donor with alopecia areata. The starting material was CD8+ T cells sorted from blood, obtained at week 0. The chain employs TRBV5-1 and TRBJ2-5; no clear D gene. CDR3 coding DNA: TGCGCCAGCAGCTTGGAGGGCCGCCTCCAAGAGACCCAGTACTTC. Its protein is CASSLEGRLQETQYF.